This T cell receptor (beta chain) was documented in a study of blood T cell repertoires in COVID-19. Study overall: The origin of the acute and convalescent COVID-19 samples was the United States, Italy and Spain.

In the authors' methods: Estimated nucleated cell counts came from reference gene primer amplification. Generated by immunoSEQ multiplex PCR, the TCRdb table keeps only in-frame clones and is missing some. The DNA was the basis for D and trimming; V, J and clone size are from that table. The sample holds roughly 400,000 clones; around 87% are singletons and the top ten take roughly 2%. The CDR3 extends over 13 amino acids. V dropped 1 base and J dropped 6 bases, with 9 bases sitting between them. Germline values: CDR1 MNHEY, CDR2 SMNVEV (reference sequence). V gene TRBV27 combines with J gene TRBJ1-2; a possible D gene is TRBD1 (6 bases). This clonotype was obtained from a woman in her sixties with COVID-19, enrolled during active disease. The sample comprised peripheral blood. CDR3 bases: TGTGCCAGCAGTTTATTCAGGGGAGATGGCTACACCTTC. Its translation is CASSLFRGDGYTF.